The clone carrying this TCR beta chain was seen just once. Its antigen is unknown. Germline-derived CDR1 and CDR2 are MNHEY and SVGAGI. CDR3 length equals 19 residues. Unmatched junction bases numbered 11, after V lost 3 bases and J lost 0 bases. Unique molecular identifiers tagged the TCR beta cDNA libraries. TCRdb ran MiXCR on the PCR reads and lists one entry per CDR3 protein. The table has approximately 730,000 distinct CDR3 sequences, roughly 29% seen once. The sample originates from a study of post-analysis software for immune sequencing data. Study results and caveats: About five TRBV segments were more frequent in patients than controls; TRBV5-6, TRBV5-1 and TRBV20-1 belonged to this group.

This chain links TRBV6-5 with TRBJ2-1; TRBD2 matches 10 bases. Source material: blood. This sequence originates from a girl aged 10 to 17 with multiple sclerosis. In DNA form, the CDR3 reads TGTGCCAGCAGTTATGTGGGACTAGCGTACCCCCGCTCCTACAATGAGCAGTTCTTC. Translating it yields CASSYVGLAYPRSYNEQFF.